These T cell receptor beta chains were read from a single sample in a study of breast tumors, draining lymph nodes, adjacent tissues. One entry per CDR3 protein, called by TCRdb with MiXCR from the multiplex PCR reads. Among more than 20,000 distinct CDR3 sequences, almost 70% were seen once, and the ten largest hold around 22%. The sample consisted of tumor-adjacent breast tissue. The source of these receptors is a female donor with breast cancer. Some clones in this sample may be carry-over from other donors' samples. CDR3s include the opening cysteine and the closing phenylalanine or tryptophan. The order of the fields is V gene, J gene, D gene, clone size, CDR3 protein, CDR3 DNA. The D gene is left open where the match is weak. Clone size, where shown, is once, few, many, or a class for clones that have expanded.

V: TRBV20-1
J: TRBJ2-5
D: TRBD2
size: few
CDR3: CSWASGAVETQYF
DNA: TGCAGTTGGGCTAGCGGTGCTGTGGAGACCCAGTACTTC

V: TRBV2
J: TRBJ1-1
D: TRBD1
size: .
CDR3: CASRGQGARGTEAFF
DNA: TGTGCCAGCAGGGGACAGGGGGCCCGGGGCACTGAAGCTTTCTTT

V: TRBV20-1
J: TRBJ2-3
D: .
size: .
CDR3: CSAISPQFNLDTQYF
DNA: TGCAGTGCTATTTCTCCCCAGTTTAATCTCGATACGCAGTATTTT

V: TRBV15
J: TRBJ2-7
D: .
size: .
CDR3: CATSREGGSYEQYF
DNA: TGTGCCACCAGCAGAGAAGGCGGATCCTACGAGCAGTACTTC

V: TRBV20-1
J: TRBJ2-3
D: .
size: .
CDR3: CSTSAGGTQYF
DNA: TGCAGTACCAGCGCAGGAGGTACGCAGTATTTT

V: TRBV4-2
J: TRBJ2-7
D: TRBD2
size: once
CDR3: CASSQAATSGSREQYF
DNA: TGTGCCAGCAGCCAAGCCGCGACTAGCGGGAGCCGCGAGCAGTACTTC

V: TRBV6-1
J: TRBJ2-5
D: TRBD2
size: .
CDR3: CASSEEASGSETQYF
DNA: TGTGCCAGCAGTGAAGAGGCTAGCGGGAGCGAGACCCAGTACTTC

V: TRBV7-6
J: TRBJ2-7
D: .
size: once
CDR3: CASSLDEVAYEQYF
DNA: TGTGCCAGCAGCTTAGACGAGGTTGCCTACGAGCAGTACTTC

V: TRBV18
J: TRBJ2-3
D: TRBD1
size: .
CDR3: CASSPSGTGTTDTQYF
DNA: TGTGCCAGCTCACCATCCGGGACAGGGACGACAGATACGCAGTATTTT

V: TRBV12-3/TRBV12-4
J: TRBJ1-2
D: TRBD1
size: .
CDR3: CASSFEGQAVGYAF
DNA: TGTGCCAGCAGTTTCGAAGGACAGGCAGTTGGCTACGCCTTC

V: TRBV12-3/TRBV12-4
J: TRBJ2-3
D: .
size: .
CDR3: CASRSGSSTDTQYF
DNA: TGTGCCAGCCGCTCGGGGAGTAGCACAGATACGCAGTATTTT

V: TRBV7-2
J: TRBJ2-2
D: .
size: once
CDR3: CASSTMPGTGELFF
DNA: TGTGCCAGCAGCACAATGCCGGGGACCGGGGAGCTGTTTTTT

V: TRBV9
J: TRBJ1-2
D: .
size: .
CDR3: CASSVDGVGYGYTF
DNA: TGTGCCAGCAGCGTAGATGGGGTTGGCTATGGCTACACCTTC

V: TRBV12-3/TRBV12-4
J: TRBJ2-2
D: TRBD1
size: .
CDR3: CASRPNRGNTGELFF
DNA: TGTGCCAGCAGGCCGAACAGGGGGAACACCGGGGAGCTGTTTTTT

V: TRBV7-8
J: TRBJ2-5
D: TRBD2
size: many
CDR3: CASSFGRAEETQYF
DNA: TGTGCCAGCAGCTTCGGGAGGGCCGAGGAGACCCAGTACTTC

V: TRBV14
J: TRBJ2-2
D: .
size: medium-sized
CDR3: CASSQGRGTGELFF
DNA: TGTGCCAGCAGCCAAGGCAGGGGCACCGGGGAGCTGTTTTTT

V: TRBV7-9
J: TRBJ2-7
D: .
size: .
CDR3: CASSLALAEEYEQYF
DNA: TGTGCCAGTAGCTTAGCCCTAGCAGAAGAATACGAGCAGTACTTC

V: TRBV7-8
J: TRBJ1-3
D: .
size: .
CDR3: CASSGQIISRVVGNTIYF
DNA: TGTGCCAGCAGCGGACAGATTATCTCCCGAGTGGTTGGAAACACCATATATTTT

V: TRBV27
J: TRBJ1-2
D: .
size: many
CDR3: CASSLDDSLGGYTF
DNA: TGTGCCAGCAGCCTAGACGATTCCCTCGGAGGCTACACCTTC

V: TRBV12-3/TRBV12-4
J: TRBJ2-3
D: .
size: .
CDR3: CASSLAPSPGVFSADTQYF
DNA: TGTGCCAGCAGTTTAGCACCATCGCCAGGGGTGTTCAGCGCAGATACGCAGTATTTT

V: TRBV10-3
J: TRBJ2-7
D: .
size: .
CDR3: CAISPREEGEQYF
DNA: TGTGCCATCTCACCCAGGGAGGAGGGCGAGCAGTACTTC

V: TRBV20-1
J: TRBJ2-1
D: .
size: .
CDR3: CNRRDRDNEQFF
DNA: TGCAATCGGAGGGATCGGGACAATGAGCAGTTCTTC

V: TRBV7-6
J: TRBJ2-2
D: .
size: .
CDR3: CASSLDPTHTGELFF
DNA: TGTGCCAGCAGCTTAGATCCTACCCACACCGGGGAGCTGTTTTTT

V: TRBV20-1
J: TRBJ2-7
D: TRBD2
size: .
CDR3: CSARGGGDEQYF
DNA: TGCAGTGCTAGAGGGGGGGGGGACGAGCAGTACTTC

V: TRBV9
J: TRBJ2-7
D: .
size: .
CDR3: CASSVEDNYEQYF
DNA: TGTGCCAGCAGCGTAGAAGACAACTACGAGCAGTACTTC

V: TRBV5-4
J: TRBJ2-7
D: .
size: .
CDR3: CASNHFNRREQYF
DNA: TGTGCCAGCAACCACTTTAACCGGCGCGAGCAGTACTTC

V: TRBV2
J: TRBJ2-3
D: TRBD1
size: .
CDR3: CASSAMGQHTDTQYF
DNA: TGTGCCAGCAGTGCAATGGGACAGCACACAGATACGCAGTATTTT

V: TRBV24-1
J: TRBJ2-2
D: .
size: .
CDR3: CATRQGMYTGELFF
DNA: TGTGCCACCAGACAAGGGATGTACACCGGGGAGCTGTTTTTT

V: TRBV6-5
J: TRBJ2-2
D: .
size: once
CDR3: CASSYSGGSTGELFF
DNA: TGTGCCAGCAGTTACTCAGGGGGGAGCACCGGGGAGCTGTTTTTT

V: TRBV6-1
J: TRBJ2-7
D: TRBD1
size: .
CDR3: CASSLGQGHREQYF
DNA: TGTGCCAGCAGTTTGGGACAGGGACATCGCGAGCAGTACTTC

V: TRBV7-8
J: TRBJ2-7
D: .
size: .
CDR3: CASRGRSPEQYF
DNA: TGTGCCAGCAGAGGGCGGAGTCCCGAGCAGTACTTC

V: TRBV10-3
J: TRBJ2-5
D: .
size: .
CDR3: CAISADGQETQYF
DNA: TGTGCCATCAGTGCCGACGGGCAAGAGACCCAGTACTTC

V: TRBV2
J: TRBJ2-7
D: .
size: .
CDR3: CASSDRTTNEQYF
DNA: TGTGCCAGCAGTGACCGGACTACTAATGAGCAGTACTTC

V: TRBV24-1
J: TRBJ2-2
D: .
size: .
CDR3: CATSVQGPGELFF
DNA: TGTGCCACCAGTGTGCAGGGCCCCGGGGAGCTGTTTTTT

V: TRBV7-9
J: TRBJ1-4
D: TRBD1
size: medium-sized
CDR3: CASSQGQGNEKLFF
DNA: TGTGCCAGCAGCCAGGGACAGGGGAATGAAAAACTGTTTTTT

V: TRBV10-2
J: TRBJ2-1
D: .
size: medium-sized
CDR3: CATSWDAYNEQFF
DNA: TGCGCCACCTCATGGGACGCCTACAATGAGCAGTTCTTC

V: TRBV6-2/TRBV6-3
J: TRBJ1-2
D: .
size: many
CDR3: CASKEGRMIGYTF
DNA: TGTGCCAGCAAGGAAGGCAGGATGATCGGCTACACCTTC